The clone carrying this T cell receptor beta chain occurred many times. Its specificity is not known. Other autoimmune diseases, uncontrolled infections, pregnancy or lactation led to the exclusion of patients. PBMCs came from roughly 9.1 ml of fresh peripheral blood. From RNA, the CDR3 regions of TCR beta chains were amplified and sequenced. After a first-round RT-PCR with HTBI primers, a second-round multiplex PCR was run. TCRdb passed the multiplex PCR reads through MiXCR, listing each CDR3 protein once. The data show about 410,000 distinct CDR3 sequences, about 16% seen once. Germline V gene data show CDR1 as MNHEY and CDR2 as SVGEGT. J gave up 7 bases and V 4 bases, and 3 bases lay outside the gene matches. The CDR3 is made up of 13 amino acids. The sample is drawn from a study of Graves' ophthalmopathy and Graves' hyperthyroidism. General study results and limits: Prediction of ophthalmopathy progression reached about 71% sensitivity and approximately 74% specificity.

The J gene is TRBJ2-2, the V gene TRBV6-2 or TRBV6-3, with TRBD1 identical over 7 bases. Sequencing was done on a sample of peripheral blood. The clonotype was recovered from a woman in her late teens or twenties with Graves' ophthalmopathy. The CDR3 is CASSLQGSGELFF. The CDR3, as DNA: TGTGCCAGCAGTTTACAGGGGAGCGGGGAGCTGTTTTTT.